Below are 27 T cell receptor beta chains sequenced from a single sample in a study of T cell responses to AZD1222 COVID-19 vaccine. Assay used: immunoSEQ multiplex PCR; TCRdb lists only in-frame clones, some missing. This table has under 150,000 clones, approximately 87% appearing once. Sequences were derived from peripheral blood, sampled 28 days after the second AZD1222 dose. The receptors derive from an adult who received the AZD1222 COVID-19 vaccine.

This clone has only a few counts. The chain couples TRBV28 to TRBJ1-5, with D perhaps TRBD1 (5 bases). V lost 0 bases to trimming and J lost 1 base, with 10 bases between them. The CDR3 loop spans 16 amino acids. CDR1 and CDR2 (germline): MDHEN, SYDVKM. CDR3 protein: CASSLWRQLSNQPQHF. The CDR3 nucleotides are TGTGCCAGCAGTTTATGGAGACAGCTGAGCAATCAGCCCCAGCATTTT.

The chain recombines TRBV12-5 with TRBJ1-2; 7 bases match TRBD1. The V gene end was trimmed by 0 bases and the J gene end by 0 bases; junction bases not matched to a gene: 4. CDR1 is LGHNT, CDR2 FRNRAP, per germline. CDR3 length equals 16 residues. CDR3 nucleotide sequence: TGTGCTAGTGGTTTGGTACCAGACAGGGCTAACTATGGCTACACCTTC. Protein product: CASGLVPDRANYGYTF.

This chain uses TRBV28 with TRBJ1-6; possibly TRBD1 for D (5 bases). The length of the CDR3 is 15 residues. In germline, CDR1 is MDHEN, CDR2 SYDVKM. V was clipped by 6 bases and J by 7 bases, with 16 bases between them. This CDR3 reads CASSTPGAGNSPLHF. In DNA, the CDR3 is TGTGCCAGCAGCACACCCGGGGCAGGGAATTCACCCCTCCACTTT.

V gene TRBV28 combines with J gene TRBJ1-1; D gene unclear. The germline V gene encodes CDR1 MDHEN and CDR2 SYDVKM. This CDR3 is 16 amino acids long. The V and J ends lost 2 bases and 2 bases respectively, with 15 bases between them. The CDR3 spells CASSLGGVESNTEAFF. The CDR3 bases are TGTGCCAGCAGTTTAGGCGGTGTAGAGAGTAACACTGAAGCTTTCTTT.

J is TRBJ1-4 and V is TRBV6-5; weak D call: TRBD1 (5 bases). V was trimmed by 6 bases and J by 0 bases, leaving 8 bases between them. The CDR3 sequence is 14 residues long. Germline CDR1 reads MNHEY; CDR2 reads SVGAGI. This chain's CDR3 is CASRSGATNEKLFF. The CDR3 region has the DNA TGTGCCAGCAGGTCGGGGGCAACTAATGAAAAACTGTTTTTT.

CDR3: CATRVGRFTGNTIYF. CDR3 sequence (DNA): TGTGCCACAAGGGTTGGCCGGTTCACTGGAAACACCATATATTTT. This chain joins TRBV6-5 and TRBJ1-3, with D hard to call. The CDR3 totals 15 residues. V lost 10 bases and J 2 bases, leaving 18 bases between the germline ends. CDR1 is MNHEY and CDR2 is SVGAGI in the germline V gene.

This rearrangement joins TRBV3-1 (or the pseudogene TRBV3-2) to TRBJ1-1; TRBD1 matches 8 bases. The CDR3 is made up of 16 amino acids. The germline CDR1 and CDR2 sequences are LGHDT and YNNKEL (reference sequence). Losses at the gene ends were 2 bases for V and 2 bases for J; bases not matched to a gene: 7. Here the CDR3 reads CASSQRTGIGNTEAFF. CDR3 bases: TGTGCCAGCAGCCAACGGACAGGGATAGGCAACACTGAAGCTTTCTTT.

This chain uses TRBV7-2 with TRBJ2-5; TRBD2 matches at 10 bases. J was trimmed by 0 bases and V by 5 bases; bases with no gene match: 9. Germline V lookup: CDR1 SGHTA, CDR2 FQGNSA. The CDR3 runs 17 residues. CDR3 in amino acids: CASSPGGSGGYQETQYF. The DNA of the CDR3 is TGTGCCAGCAGCCCTGGGGGTAGCGGGGGGTACCAAGAGACCCAGTACTTC. Full variable domain (remainder filled in from reference TRBV7-2 and TRBJ2-5): GAGVSQSPSNKVTEKGKDVELRCDPISGHTALYWYRQSLGQGLEFLIYFQGNSAPDKSGLPSDRFSAERTGGSVSTLTIQRTQQEDSAVYLCASSPGGSGGYQETQYFGPGTRLLVL.

The V call is TRBV30, the J call TRBJ1-6; D perhaps matches TRBD1 (6 bases). In germline, CDR1 is GTSNPN, CDR2 SVGIG (reference sequence). The CDR3 is 16 residues long. The ends were cut back, 4 bases at V and 6 bases at J, with 19 bases in the middle. The CDR3 spells CAWKPGGGLPNSPLHF. The CDR3 DNA reads as TGTGCCTGGAAACCCGGGGGGGGGCTTCCTAATTCACCCCTCCACTTT.

The chain carries TRBV6-5 and TRBJ2-5; 7 positions match TRBD2. The length of the CDR3 is 14 residues. The germline gives CDR1 MNHEY, CDR2 SVGAGI. V lost 6 bases and J lost 5; bases outside the gene matches: 9. The CDR3 here is CASSNGGFGETQYF. The CDR3, as DNA: TGTGCCAGCAGCAACGGGGGGTTCGGGGAGACCCAGTACTTC.

The rearrangement links TRBV10-3 to TRBJ2-1; D is possibly TRBD1 or TRBD2 (5 bases each). This CDR3 is 14 amino acids long. V lost 6 bases and J lost 0, with 9 bases in between. CDR1 and CDR2 (germline): ENHRY, SYGVKD. The CDR3 DNA follows: TGTGCCATCAGGGGGGATTACTCCTACAATGAGCAGTTCTTC. Its protein is CAIRGDYSYNEQFF.

The rearrangement uses TRBV6-5 and TRBJ2-2, with 7 bases identical to TRBD2. The junction had 4 bases not matched to a gene; V was cut back by 6 bases and J by 0 bases. This CDR3 is built from 15 residues. Per germline, CDR1 MNHEY and CDR2 SVGAGI. The CDR3 DNA is TGTGCCAGCAGGACCGGGACTACGAACACCGGGGAGCTGTTTTTT. It translates to CASRTGTTNTGELFF.

This sequence joins TRBV4-3 and TRBJ2-3; D gene unclear. This CDR3 comprises 13 residues. The germline gives CDR1 LGHNA, CDR2 YSLEER. The V end lost 4 bases, the J end lost 5 bases, and 10 bases lay between the germline ends. This chain's CDR3 is CASSPSVVDTQYF. The DNA for the CDR3 is TGCGCCAGCAGCCCATCGGTGGTAGATACGCAGTATTTT.

V is TRBV28 and J is TRBJ2-2, with D possibly being TRBD2 (5 bases). Germline V gene sequence: CDR1 MDHEN, CDR2 SYDVKM. V lost 6 bases to trimming and J lost 2 bases, with 10 bases between them. This CDR3 has 14 residues. This CDR3 reads CASRERPNTGELFF. The CDR3 DNA sequence: TGTGCCAGCAGGGAGCGGCCAAACACCGGGGAGCTGTTTTTT.

This clone was observed once. The V gene is TRBV11-2, the J gene TRBJ2-7; 8 bases line up with TRBD2. The CDR3 is made up of 18 amino acids. Germline CDR1 SGHAT, CDR2 FQNNGV. Trimming cost V 1 base and J 0 bases; bases outside gene matches: 11. CDR3: CASSLAQASGSSSYEQYF. The CDR3, as DNA: TGTGCCAGCAGCTTAGCGCAGGCTAGCGGGTCTAGCTCCTACGAGCAGTACTTC.

The J gene is TRBJ2-7, the V gene TRBV7-9; TRBD1 matches at 7 bases. Germline CDR1 reads SEHNR; CDR2 reads FQNEAQ (reference sequence). With 5 bases clipped from V and 4 bases from J, the junction kept 5 bases outside the gene matches. The CDR3 length is 13 residues. Written as DNA, the CDR3 is TGTGCCAGCAGCGGATGGACAGGATACGAGCAGTACTTC. Protein: CASSGWTGYEQYF.

This rearrangement joins TRBV9 to TRBJ2-2; 8 bases agree with TRBD1. Trimming removed 4 bases from V and 7 bases from J; junction bases left unmatched: 9. The V gene's germline CDR1 is SGDLS and CDR2 YYNGEE. CDR3 length equals 15 residues. The DNA for the CDR3 is TGTGCCAGCAGCTCCATCCAGGGGGCAGGCGGGGAGCTGTTTTTT. This sequence encodes CASSSIQGAGGELFF. Together with reference TRBV9 and TRBJ2-2, the CDR3 gives the full variable domain: DSGVTQTPKHLITATGQRVTLRCSPRSGDLSVYWYQQSLDQGLQFLIQYYNGEERAKGNILERFSAQQFPDLHSELNLSSLELGDSALYFCASSSIQGAGGELFFGEGSRLTVL.

This chain joins TRBV5-3 and TRBJ2-7; 9 nucleotides align to TRBD1. TRBV5-3 is known as an ORF, though its function is uncertain. V gave up 4 bases and J gave up 0 bases; unmatched junction bases: 17. The CDR3 has 19 residues. The CDR3 nucleotides are TGTGCCAGAAGCCAAGGACAGGGGCCGGAATTCGGAAGCTCCTACGAGCAGTACTTC. This sequence encodes CARSQGQGPEFGSSYEQYF.

The genes are TRBV12-2 and TRBJ2-2; the table's TRBD2 call for D was not verified on the DNA. TRBV12-2 is reported as a pseudogene. The CDR3 has 16 residues. The CDR3 DNA reads TGTGCAAGTCGCTCTCGTCCTGGACTAAACACCGGGGAGCTGTTTTTT. Protein product: CASRSRPGLNTGELFF.

The chain is built from TRBV24-1 and TRBJ2-1, with D perhaps matching TRBD2 (5 bases). The V gene's germline CDR1 is KGHDR and CDR2 SFDVKD. The CDR3 spans 13 residues. V was trimmed by 4 bases and J by 10 bases, leaving 13 bases between them. The CDR3 is CATSDFARGEQFF. CDR3 nucleotide sequence: TGTGCCACCAGTGACTTCGCCCGAGGGGAGCAGTTCTTC.

The chain employs TRBV7-7 and TRBJ1-1; no clear D. Germline assignment: CDR1 SSHAT and CDR2 FNYEAQ (reference sequence). The CDR3 has 13 residues. V lost 5 bases and J 1 base, leaving 8 bases between the germline ends. CDR3 sequence reads: CASSQTENTEAFF. The CDR3, as DNA: TGTGCCAGCAGCCAAACAGAGAACACTGAAGCTTTCTTT.

This clone was seen more than once but under ten times. In the same sample, other DNA sequences code for this CDR3. This chain joins TRBV7-2 and TRBJ2-2, with D uncertain. There are 13 residues in the CDR3. Trimming stripped 5 bases from V and 3 bases from J, with 7 bases between. The V gene's germline CDR1 is SGHTA and CDR2 FQGNSA. CDR3 coding DNA: TGTGCCAGCAGCCCACAACACACCGGGGAGCTGTTTTTT. This sequence encodes CASSPQHTGELFF.

This clone was counted between two and nine times. The chain uses TRBV18 and TRBJ1-1; D gene ambiguous. The length of the CDR3 is 14 residues. V gave up 4 bases and J gave up 6 bases, with 15 bases separating them. The germline V gene encodes CDR1 KGHSH and CDR2 LQKENI. CDR3 residues: CASSRNEGRAEAFF. In DNA, the CDR3 is TGTGCCAGCTCACGAAACGAGGGTCGAGCTGAAGCTTTCTTT. Full variable domain (missing parts from reference TRBV18 and TRBJ1-1): NAGVMQNPRHLVRRRGQEARLRCSPMKGHSHVYWYRQLPEEGLKFMVYLQKENIIDESGMPKERFSAEFPKEGPSILRIQQVVRGDSAAYFCASSRNEGRAEAFFGQGTRLTVV.

By sample share, this clone is medium-sized (0.01 to 0.1%). The chain has TRBV6-5 and TRBJ1-1; D unresolved. Trimming removed 7 bases from V and 0 bases from J, with 12 bases in between. Germline V CDR1 and CDR2: MNHEY, SVGAGI. CDR3 size: 14 residues. CDR3 nucleotides: TGTGCCAGCAAACGTGGCAGGTTGAACACTGAAGCTTTCTTT. Its translation: CASKRGRLNTEAFF.

V and J are TRBV5-5 and TRBJ2-1, with 8 bases aligning to TRBD1. The CDR3 loop spans 17 amino acids. Germline CDR1 and CDR2: SGHKS and YYEKEE (reference sequence). The junction had 8 bases not matched to a gene; V was cut back by 3 bases and J by 0 bases. In DNA, the CDR3 is TGTGCCAGCAGCTGGACAGGGACGATTTACTCCTACAATGAGCAGTTCTTC. Translating it yields CASSWTGTIYSYNEQFF.

The chain recombines TRBV5-1 with TRBJ1-1; no reliable D call. In germline, CDR1 is SGHRS, CDR2 YFSETQ. Trimming took 0 bases from V and 0 from J, leaving 9 bases between them. The CDR3 extends over 15 amino acids. The CDR3 spells CASSLEASMNTEAFF. CDR3 nucleotide sequence: TGCGCCAGCAGCTTGGAGGCCAGTATGAACACTGAAGCTTTCTTT.

This chain connects TRBV14 to TRBJ1-3, with D possibly being TRBD1 (5 bases). The CDR3 length is 16 residues. Trimming took 0 bases from V and 4 from J, leaving 13 bases between them. The germline V gene has CDR1 SGHDN and CDR2 FVKESK. CDR3 in amino acids: CASSQEGRPAGNTIYF. The CDR3 DNA is TGTGCCAGCAGCCAAGAGGGACGCCCGGCCGGAAACACCATATATTTT.